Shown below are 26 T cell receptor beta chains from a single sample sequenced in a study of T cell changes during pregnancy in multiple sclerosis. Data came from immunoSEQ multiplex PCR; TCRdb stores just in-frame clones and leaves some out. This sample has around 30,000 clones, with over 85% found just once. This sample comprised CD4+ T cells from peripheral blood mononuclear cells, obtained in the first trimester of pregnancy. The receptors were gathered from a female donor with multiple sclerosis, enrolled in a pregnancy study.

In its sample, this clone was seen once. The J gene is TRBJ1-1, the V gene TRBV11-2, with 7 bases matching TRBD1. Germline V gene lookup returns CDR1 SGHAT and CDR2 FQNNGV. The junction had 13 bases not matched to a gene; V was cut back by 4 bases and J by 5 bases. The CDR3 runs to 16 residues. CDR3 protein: CASSSHLQGQGTEAFF. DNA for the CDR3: TGTGCCAGCAGCTCCCATCTACAGGGGCAGGGGACTGAAGCTTTCTTT. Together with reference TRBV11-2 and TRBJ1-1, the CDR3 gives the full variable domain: EAGVAQSPRYKIIEKRQSVAFWCNPISGHATLYWYQQILGQGPKLLIQFQNNGVVDDSQLPKDRFSAERLKGVDSTLKIQPAKLEDSAVYLCASSSHLQGQGTEAFFGQGTRLTVV.

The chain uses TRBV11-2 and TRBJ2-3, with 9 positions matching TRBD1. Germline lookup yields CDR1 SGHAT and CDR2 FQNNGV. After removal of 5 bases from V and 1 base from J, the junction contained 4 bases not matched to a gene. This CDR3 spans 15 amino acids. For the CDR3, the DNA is TGTGCCAGCAGCCCTTGGGACAGGGGCACAGATACGCAGTATTTT. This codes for CASSPWDRGTDTQYF.

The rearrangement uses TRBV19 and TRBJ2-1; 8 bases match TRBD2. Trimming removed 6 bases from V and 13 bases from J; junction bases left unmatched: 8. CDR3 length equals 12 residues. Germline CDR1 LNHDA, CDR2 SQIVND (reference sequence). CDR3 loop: CASRETGLDQFF. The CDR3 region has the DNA TGTGCCAGTAGGGAGACGGGACTAGATCAGTTCTTC.

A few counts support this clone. In DNA form, the CDR3 reads TGTGCCAGTAGTGAAAGACAGGCCTCTGGAAACACCATATATTTT. Amino acid sequence: CASSERQASGNTIYF. The chain has TRBV19 and TRBJ1-3; TRBD1 is a possible D gene (6 bases). V gave up 5 bases and J gave up 0 bases, with 11 bases separating them. In germline, CDR1 is LNHDA, CDR2 SQIVND (reference sequence). CDR3 size: 15 residues.

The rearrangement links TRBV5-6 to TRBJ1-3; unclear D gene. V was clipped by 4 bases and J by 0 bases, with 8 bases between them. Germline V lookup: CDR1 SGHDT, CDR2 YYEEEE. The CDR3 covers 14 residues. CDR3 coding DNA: TGTGCCAGCAGCCTGCAGGTCTCTGGAAACACCATATATTTT. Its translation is CASSLQVSGNTIYF.

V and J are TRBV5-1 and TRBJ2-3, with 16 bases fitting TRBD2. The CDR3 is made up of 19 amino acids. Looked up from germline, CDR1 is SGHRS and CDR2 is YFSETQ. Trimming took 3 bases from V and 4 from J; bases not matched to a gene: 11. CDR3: CASSSGTSGGASRADTQYF. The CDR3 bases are TGCGCCAGCAGCTCCGGGACTAGCGGGGGGGCGAGTAGAGCAGATACGCAGTATTTT.

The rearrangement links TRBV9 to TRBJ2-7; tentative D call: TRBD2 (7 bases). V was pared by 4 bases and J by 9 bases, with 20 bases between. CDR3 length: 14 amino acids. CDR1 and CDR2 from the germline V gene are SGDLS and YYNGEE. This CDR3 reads CASSPTYGGRSQYF. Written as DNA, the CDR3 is TGTGCCAGCAGCCCGACTTACGGGGGGCGATCGCAGTACTTC.

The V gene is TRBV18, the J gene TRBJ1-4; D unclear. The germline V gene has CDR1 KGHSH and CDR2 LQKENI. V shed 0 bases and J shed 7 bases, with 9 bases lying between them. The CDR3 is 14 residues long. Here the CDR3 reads CASSPPGVSEKLFF. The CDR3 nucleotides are TGTGCCAGCTCACCACCCGGGGTCAGTGAAAAACTGTTTTTT.

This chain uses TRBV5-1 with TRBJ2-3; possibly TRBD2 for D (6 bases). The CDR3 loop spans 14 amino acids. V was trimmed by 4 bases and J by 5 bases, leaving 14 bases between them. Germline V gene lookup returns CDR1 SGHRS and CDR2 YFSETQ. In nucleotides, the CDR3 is TGCGCCAGCAGCGGCGGGACCCACGAAGATACGCAGTATTTT. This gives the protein CASSGGTHEDTQYF.

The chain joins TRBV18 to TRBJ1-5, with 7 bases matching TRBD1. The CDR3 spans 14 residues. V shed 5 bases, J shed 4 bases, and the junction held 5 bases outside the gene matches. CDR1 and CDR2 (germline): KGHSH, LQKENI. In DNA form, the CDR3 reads TGTGCCAGCTCAGGGACAGACTTAAATCAGCCCCAGCATTTT. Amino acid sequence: CASSGTDLNQPQHF.

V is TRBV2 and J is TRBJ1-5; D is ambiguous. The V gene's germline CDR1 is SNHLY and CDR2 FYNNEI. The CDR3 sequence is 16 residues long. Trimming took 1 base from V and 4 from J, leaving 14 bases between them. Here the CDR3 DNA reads TGTGCCAGCAGTGAAGTCCCCCAGACAATAAATCAGCCCCAGCATTTT. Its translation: CASSEVPQTINQPQHF.

CDR3 sequence: CASTIPGLRTPENTGELFF. CDR3 DNA: TGTGCCAGCACCATACCGGGACTCCGGACCCCCGAGAACACCGGGGAGCTGTTTTTT. The J gene is TRBJ2-2, the V gene TRBV5-5; D is possibly TRBD2 (6 bases). Looked up from germline, CDR1 is SGHKS and CDR2 is YYEKEE (reference sequence). The CDR3 totals 19 residues. Trimming took 6 bases from V and 1 from J, leaving 25 bases between them.

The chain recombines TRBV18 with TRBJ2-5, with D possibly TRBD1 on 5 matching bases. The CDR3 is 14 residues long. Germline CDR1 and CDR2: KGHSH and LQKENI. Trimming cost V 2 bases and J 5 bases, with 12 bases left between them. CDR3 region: CASSPAGSEETQYF. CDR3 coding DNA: TGTGCCAGCTCACCAGCAGGGTCCGAGGAGACCCAGTACTTC.

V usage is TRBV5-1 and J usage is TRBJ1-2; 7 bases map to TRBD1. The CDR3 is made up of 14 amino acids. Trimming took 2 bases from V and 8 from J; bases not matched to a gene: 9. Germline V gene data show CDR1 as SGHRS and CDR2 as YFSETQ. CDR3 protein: CASSFFGEGAGYTF. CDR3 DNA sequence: TGCGCCAGCAGCTTCTTCGGAGAGGGGGCCGGCTACACCTTC.

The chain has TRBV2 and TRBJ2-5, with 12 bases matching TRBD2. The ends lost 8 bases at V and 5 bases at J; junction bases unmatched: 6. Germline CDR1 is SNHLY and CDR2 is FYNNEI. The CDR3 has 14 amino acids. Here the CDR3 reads CASSRTSGAETQYF. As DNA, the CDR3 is TGTGCCAGCTCCAGGACTAGCGGGGCGGAGACCCAGTACTTC. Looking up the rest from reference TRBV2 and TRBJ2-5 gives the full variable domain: EPEVTQTPSHQVTQMGQEVILRCVPISNHLYFYWYRQILGQKVEFLVSFYNNEISEKSEIFDDQFSVERPDGSNFTLKIRSTKLEDSAMYFCASSRTSGAETQYFGPGTRLLVL.

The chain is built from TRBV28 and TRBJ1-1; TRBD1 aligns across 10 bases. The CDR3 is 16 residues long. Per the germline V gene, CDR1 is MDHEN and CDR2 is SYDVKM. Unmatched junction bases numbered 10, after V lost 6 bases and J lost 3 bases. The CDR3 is CASSTTGGASYTEAFF. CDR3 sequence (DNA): TGTGCCAGCAGCACGACAGGGGGCGCGTCCTACACTGAAGCTTTCTTT.

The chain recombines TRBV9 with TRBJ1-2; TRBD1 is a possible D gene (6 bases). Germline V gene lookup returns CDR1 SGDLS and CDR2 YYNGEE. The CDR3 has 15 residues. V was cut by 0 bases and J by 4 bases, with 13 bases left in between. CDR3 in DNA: TGTGCCAGCAGCGTAGCAGGGGCTACTAGCTATGGCTACACCTTC. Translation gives CASSVAGATSYGYTF.

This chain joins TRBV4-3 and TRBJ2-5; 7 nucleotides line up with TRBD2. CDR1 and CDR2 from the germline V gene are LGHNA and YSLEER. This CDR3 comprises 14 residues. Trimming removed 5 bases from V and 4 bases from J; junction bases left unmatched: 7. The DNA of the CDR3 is TGCGCCAGCAGCTCGACTAGCTCTGGAGAGACCCAGTACTTC. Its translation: CASSSTSSGETQYF.

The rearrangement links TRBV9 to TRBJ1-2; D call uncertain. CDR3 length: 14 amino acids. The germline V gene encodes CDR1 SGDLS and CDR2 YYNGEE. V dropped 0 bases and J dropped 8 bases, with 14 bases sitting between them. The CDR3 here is CASSVVSALSGYTF. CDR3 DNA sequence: TGTGCCAGCAGCGTAGTCAGCGCGCTGTCGGGCTACACCTTC.

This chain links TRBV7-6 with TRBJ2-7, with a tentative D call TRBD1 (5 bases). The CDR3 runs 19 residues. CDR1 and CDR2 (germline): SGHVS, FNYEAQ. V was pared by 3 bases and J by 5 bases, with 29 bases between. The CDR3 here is CASSFLPGFDRGLINEQYF. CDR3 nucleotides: TGTGCCAGCAGCTTCCTACCCGGGTTTGACAGAGGTTTGATCAACGAGCAGTACTTC. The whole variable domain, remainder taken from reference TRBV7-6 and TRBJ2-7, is GAGVSQSPRYKVTKRGQDVALRCDPISGHVSLYWYRQALGQGPEFLTYFNYEAQQDKSGLPNDRFSAERPEGSISTLTIQRTEQRDSAMYRCASSFLPGFDRGLINEQYFGPGTRLTVT.

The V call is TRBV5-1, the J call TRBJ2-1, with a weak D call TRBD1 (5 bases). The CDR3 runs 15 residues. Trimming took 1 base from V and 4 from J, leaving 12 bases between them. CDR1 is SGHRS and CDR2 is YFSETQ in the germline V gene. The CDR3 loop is CASSLTDSPYNEQFF. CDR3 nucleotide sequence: TGCGCCAGCAGCTTGACCGACAGTCCTTACAATGAGCAGTTCTTC.

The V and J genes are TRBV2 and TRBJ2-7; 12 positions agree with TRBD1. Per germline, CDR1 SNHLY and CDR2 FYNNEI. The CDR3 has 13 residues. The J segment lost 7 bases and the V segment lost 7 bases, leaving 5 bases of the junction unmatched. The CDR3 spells CASTRDRGLEQYF. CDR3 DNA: TGTGCCAGCACCCGGGACAGGGGGCTTGAGCAGTACTTC.

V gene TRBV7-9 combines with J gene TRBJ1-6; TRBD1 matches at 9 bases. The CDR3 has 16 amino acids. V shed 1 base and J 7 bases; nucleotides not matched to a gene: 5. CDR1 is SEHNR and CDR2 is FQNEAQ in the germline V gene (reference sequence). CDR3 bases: TGTGCCAGCAGCTTAGTAGGGACAGGGAACAATTCACCCCTCCACTTT. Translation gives CASSLVGTGNNSPLHF. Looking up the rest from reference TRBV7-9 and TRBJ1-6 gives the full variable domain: DTGVSQNPRHKITKRGQNVTFRCDPISEHNRLYWYRQTLGQGPEFLTYFQNEAQLEKSRLLSDRFSAERPKGSFSTLEIQRTEQGDSAMYLCASSLVGTGNNSPLHFGNGTRLTVT.

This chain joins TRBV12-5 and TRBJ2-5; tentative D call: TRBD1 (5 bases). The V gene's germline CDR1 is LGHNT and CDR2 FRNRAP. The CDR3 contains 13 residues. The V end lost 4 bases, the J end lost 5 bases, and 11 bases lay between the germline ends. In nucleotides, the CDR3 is TGTGCTAGTGGTTCCCCCCCAGGGGAGACCCAGTACTTC. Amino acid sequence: CASGSPPGETQYF.

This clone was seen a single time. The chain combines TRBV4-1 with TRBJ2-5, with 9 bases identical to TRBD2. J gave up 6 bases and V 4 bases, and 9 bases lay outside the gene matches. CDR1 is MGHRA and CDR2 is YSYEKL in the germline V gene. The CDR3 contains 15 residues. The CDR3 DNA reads TGCGCCAGCAGCCGGTCCTTGACTAGCGGACAGACCCAGTACTTC. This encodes CASSRSLTSGQTQYF.

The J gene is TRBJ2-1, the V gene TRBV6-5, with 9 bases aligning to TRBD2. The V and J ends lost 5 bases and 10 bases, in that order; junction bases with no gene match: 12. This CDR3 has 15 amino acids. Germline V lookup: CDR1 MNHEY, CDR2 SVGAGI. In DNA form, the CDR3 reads TGTGCCAGCAGTACCCGGGCGCTAGCGGGACTCGAGCAGTTCTTC. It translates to CASSTRALAGLEQFF.